The 14 T cell receptor beta chains presented below share a single source sample, sequenced in a study of blood T cell repertoires in COVID-19. Sequenced by immunoSEQ multiplex PCR; TCRdb stores in-frame clones only, minus some. In the table there are about 160,000 clones, over 75% of which are singletons. Sequencing used peripheral blood. The receptors originated from a man between 65 and 80 years old with acute or convalescent COVID-19.

This chain links TRBV6-1 with TRBJ2-1, with 14 bases identical to TRBD2. CDR1 is MNHNS, CDR2 SASEGT, per germline. This CDR3 spans 21 amino acids. V dropped 0 bases and J dropped 0; count of bases not matched to a gene: 10. CDR3 bases: TGTGCCAGCAGTGAAGCGCTTGGACTAGCGGGAGGTGGAAGCTCCTACAATGAGCAGTTCTTC. Protein: CASSEALGLAGGGSSYNEQFF.

This rearrangement joins TRBV6-6 to TRBJ2-1; TRBD1 agrees at 8 bases. The CDR3 length is 16 residues. V was pared by 6 bases and J by 1 base, with 8 bases of the junction left unmatched. Germline CDR1 and CDR2: MNHNY and SVGAGI (reference sequence). Written as DNA, the CDR3 is TGTGCCAGCAGGACGGCAGGGGGCCGGTCCTACAATGAGCAGTTCTTC. Translated, it gives CASRTAGGRSYNEQFF.

The rearrangement joins TRBV28 to TRBJ1-5; TRBD1 matches 8 bases. This CDR3 contains 14 residues. V lost 6 bases and J lost 0; bases outside the gene matches: 1. CDR1 is MDHEN and CDR2 is SYDVKM in the germline V gene. The CDR3 nucleotides are TGTGCCAGCAGACAGGGGGGTAGCAATCAGCCCCAGCATTTT. This codes for CASRQGGSNQPQHF.

This chain links TRBV7-3 with TRBJ2-1, with 10 positions matching TRBD1. V shed 5 bases, J shed 4 bases, and the junction held 20 bases outside the gene matches. Looked up from germline, CDR1 is SGHTA and CDR2 is FQGTGA. This CDR3 has 20 amino acids. The CDR3 nucleotides read TGTGCCAGCAGCCGCCCGACAGGGGGCGGTGGTCGAATTCCTTACAATGAGCAGTTCTTC. Its protein product is CASSRPTGGGGRIPYNEQFF. Full variable domain (rest looked up from reference TRBV7-3 and TRBJ2-1): GAGVSQTPSNKVTEKGKYVELRCDPISGHTALYWYRQSLGQGPEFLIYFQGTGAADDSGLPNDRFFAVRPEGSVSTLKIQRTERGDSAVYLCASSRPTGGGGRIPYNEQFFGPGTRLTVL.

The genes are TRBV5-6 and TRBJ2-3; TRBD2 is a possible D gene (7 bases). The germline V gene encodes CDR1 SGHDT and CDR2 YYEEEE. Trimming removed 1 base at V and 3 bases at J, with 12 bases between. This CDR3 is 15 amino acids long. The CDR3: CASSLLGGQTDTQYF. As DNA, the CDR3 is TGTGCCAGCAGCTTGCTCGGGGGGCAGACAGATACGCAGTATTTT. Based on the CDR3 plus reference TRBV5-6 and TRBJ2-3, the full variable domain is DAGVTQSPTHLIKTRGQQVTLRCSPKSGHDTVSWYQQALGQGPQFIFQYYEEEERQRGNFPDRFSGHQFPNYSSELNVNALLLGDSALYLCASSLLGGQTDTQYFGPGTRLTVL.

The rearrangement uses TRBV5-1 and TRBJ1-1; D is unresolved. The CDR3 has 13 residues. Germline V CDR1 and CDR2: SGHRS, YFSETQ. Trimming removed 5 bases at V and 1 base at J, with 9 bases between. The CDR3 sequence is CASRLGENTEAFF. The CDR3 DNA sequence: TGCGCCAGCAGGCTCGGGGAGAACACTGAAGCTTTCTTT.

The chain couples TRBV18 to TRBJ1-1; TRBD1 aligns across 9 bases. The CDR3 runs 15 residues. V was clipped by 4 bases and J by 3 bases; unmatched bases: 6. Germline CDR1 is KGHSH and CDR2 is LQKENI. The CDR3, as DNA: TGTGCCAGCTCACGTTGGACAGGGGAATACACTGAAGCTTTCTTT. It codes for CASSRWTGEYTEAFF. The full variable domain, its missing parts supplied by reference TRBV18 and TRBJ1-1, is NAGVMQNPRHLVRRRGQEARLRCSPMKGHSHVYWYRQLPEEGLKFMVYLQKENIIDESGMPKERFSAEFPKEGPSILRIQQVVRGDSAAYFCASSRWTGEYTEAFFGQGTRLTVV.

The rearrangement links TRBV24-1 to TRBJ2-1; 11 bases map to TRBD2. After removal of 10 bases from V and 6 bases from J, the junction contained 7 bases not matched to a gene. This CDR3 is built from 14 residues. Germline V CDR1 and CDR2: KGHDR, SFDVKD. The CDR3 region is CATATSGATNEQFF. Written as DNA, the CDR3 is TGTGCCACGGCGACTAGCGGGGCGACCAATGAGCAGTTCTTC.

The V call is TRBV7-8, the J call TRBJ2-5, with 9 bases lining up with TRBD2. J gave up 1 base and V 5 bases, and 11 bases lay outside the gene matches. The CDR3 spans 17 residues. CDR1 and CDR2 from the germline V gene are SGHVS and FQNEAQ. CDR3 loop: CASSRQREVRGQETQYF. The CDR3 DNA reads as TGTGCCAGCAGCCGCCAGCGGGAGGTGAGGGGCCAAGAGACCCAGTACTTC.

The chain links TRBV10-3 to TRBJ2-1; TRBD2 agrees at 12 bases. The length of the CDR3 is 16 residues. Germline V gives CDR1 ENHRY, CDR2 SYGVKD. Trimming cost V 9 bases and J 1 base; bases outside gene matches: 7. CDR3 sequence (DNA): TGTGCCATGGCTGCTAGCGGGGGGGAGTCCTACAATGAGCAGTTCTTC. Protein product: CAMAASGGESYNEQFF.

The chain recombines TRBV10-2 with TRBJ1-1; D is ambiguous. Trimming cost V 4 bases and J 5 bases, with 8 bases left between them. Germline CDR1 reads WSHSY; CDR2 reads SAAADI. CDR3 length: 12 amino acids. CDR3 in DNA: TGCGCCAGCAGTGCCTCGGTAACTGAAGCTTTCTTT. Residues: CASSASVTEAFF.

This chain links TRBV10-3 with TRBJ1-5; TRBD1 aligns across 7 bases. The CDR3 runs to 15 residues. V dropped 0 bases and J dropped 5; count of bases not matched to a gene: 4. Germline V gene sequence: CDR1 ENHRY, CDR2 SYGVKD. The CDR3 DNA reads as TGTGCCATCAGTGAGTCGCTCCAGGGGGATCAGCCCCAGCATTTT. Translating gives CAISESLQGDQPQHF.

The chain is built from TRBV5-4 and TRBJ2-1; 12 positions match TRBD2. V shed 4 bases and J 4 bases; nucleotides not matched to a gene: 6. CDR1 SGHNT and CDR2 YYREEE come from the germline V gene (reference sequence). The CDR3 loop spans 16 amino acids. This CDR3 reads CASSPRLAGVYNEQFF. The CDR3 bases are TGTGCCAGCAGCCCCAGACTAGCGGGAGTTTACAATGAGCAGTTCTTC.

This clone came up a few times. The rearrangement uses TRBV5-6 and TRBJ2-7; 11 nucleotides line up with TRBD1. The CDR3 consists of 17 residues. V lost 4 bases, J lost 4 bases, and 13 bases stayed unmatched. The germline V gene has CDR1 SGHDT and CDR2 YYEEEE. This chain's CDR3 is CASSAPGTGGPPYEQYF. The CDR3 coding sequence is TGTGCCAGCAGCGCTCCCGGGACAGGGGGGCCTCCATACGAGCAGTACTTC.